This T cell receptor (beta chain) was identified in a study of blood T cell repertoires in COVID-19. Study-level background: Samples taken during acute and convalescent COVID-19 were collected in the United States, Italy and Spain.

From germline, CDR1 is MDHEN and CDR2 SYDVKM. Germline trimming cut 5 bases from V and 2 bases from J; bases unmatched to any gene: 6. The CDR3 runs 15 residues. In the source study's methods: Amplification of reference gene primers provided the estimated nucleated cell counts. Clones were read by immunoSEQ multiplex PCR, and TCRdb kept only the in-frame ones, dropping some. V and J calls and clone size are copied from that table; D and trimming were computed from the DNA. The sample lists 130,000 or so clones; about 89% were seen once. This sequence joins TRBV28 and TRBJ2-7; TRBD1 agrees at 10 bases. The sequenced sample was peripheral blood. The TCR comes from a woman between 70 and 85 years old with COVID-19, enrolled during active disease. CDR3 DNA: TGTGCCAGCAGTGAAAGGGGGACAGGGGCCTACGAGCAGTACTTC. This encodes CASSERGTGAYEQYF.